Listed below are T cell receptor beta chains from one sample, sequenced in a study of cytomegalovirus exposure and HLA in healthy donors. Method: immunoSEQ multiplex PCR; TCRdb's copy keeps in-frame clones and lacks some. The repertoire has 150,000 to 250,000 clones, roughly 78% of them found once; the top ten carry approximately 4%. The sequenced sample consisted of PBMCs. These receptor sequences come from a woman in her twenties or thirties in good health and CMV-seropositive. The CDR3 runs from the conserved cysteine through the conserved F or W. Fields, in order: D gene, V gene, J gene, CDR3 protein, CDR3 DNA. A D gene is named only where the DNA matches it firmly.

>TRBD1|TRBV7-6|TRBJ1-5
CASSPTGDIGQPQHF
TGTGCCAGCAGCCCTACAGGGGATATAGGGCAGCCCCAGCATTTT
>.|TRBV30|TRBJ1-1
CAWSRGLNTEAFF
TGTGCCTGGAGTCGGGGTCTGAACACTGAAGCTTTCTTT
>TRBD1|TRBV11-2|TRBJ1-2
CASRRTGGRSYTF
TGTGCCAGCAGGCGGACAGGGGGCCGCAGCTACACCTTC
>.|TRBV25-1|TRBJ2-1
CASSELRGDGNEQFF
TGTGCCAGCAGTGAATTACGGGGAGACGGGAATGAGCAGTTCTTC
>TRBD2|TRBV6-5|TRBJ2-1
CASRLLAGAYNEQFF
TGTGCCAGCAGGCTACTAGCGGGAGCATACAATGAGCAGTTCTTC
>TRBD2|TRBV18|TRBJ2-5
CASSPEGQGLAGAGETQYF
TGTGCCAGCTCACCGGAGGGGCAAGGACTAGCGGGGGCCGGGGAGACCCAGTACTTC
>.|TRBV9|TRBJ1-3
CASSSPRGGLGNTIYF
TGTGCCAGCAGCTCCCCCCGGGGGGGCCTTGGAAACACCATATATTTT
>TRBD2|TRBV29-1|TRBJ2-5
CSVEGGGTSGRIGTQYF
TGCAGCGTTGAAGGGGGAGGAACTAGCGGGAGGATAGGGACCCAGTACTTC
>.|TRBV7-8|TRBJ1-5
CASSPQRGMDQPQHF
TGTGCCAGCAGCCCACAACGGGGAATGGATCAGCCCCAGCATTTT
>.|TRBV6-5|TRBJ2-7
CASSYRGSPYEQYF
TGTGCCAGCAGTTACAGGGGGAGTCCCTACGAGCAGTACTTC